This TCR beta chain was sequenced for a study of cytomegalovirus exposure and HLA in healthy donors. The germline V gene has CDR1 MNHEY and CDR2 SVGAGI. The CDR3 is 15 amino acids. The V gene lost 2 bases and the J gene lost 3 bases, with 10 bases spanning the gap. The PCR had 60 Vbeta and 13 Jbeta primers. Using immunoSEQ multiplex PCR, the repertoire was profiled, and TCRdb retains in-frame clones only, with some absent. The sample shows approximately 89,000 clones, approximately 72% of them seen only once. This clone was found once. This clonotype was obtained from a young man in good health and CMV-seropositive. V gene TRBV6-5 combines with J gene TRBJ2-2, with D possibly being TRBD2 (5 bases). The material sequenced was PBMCs. CDR3 region: CASSYAAEDTGELFF. The DNA for the CDR3 is TGTGCCAGCAGTTACGCAGCGGAGGACACCGGGGAGCTGTTTTTT.